The clone carrying this T cell receptor (beta chain) was recorded at least ten times. TCRdb recomputed calls from the 5' RACE reads with MiXCR, one row per CDR3 protein. Among 59,000 or so distinct CDR3 sequences, over 9.5% were seen once, and the ten largest hold 1.3% to 1.5%. This sample was included in a study of early T cells in non-severe SARS-CoV-2 infection. The CDR3 runs to 12 residues. Germline CDR1 is SGHAT and CDR2 is FQNNGV. With V trimmed by 4 bases and J by 7 bases, 0 bases remained unmatched. This chain connects TRBV11-2 to TRBJ2-7; 11 nucleotides match TRBD2. The sample here was whole blood, taken at baseline. The receptor was isolated from an adult who was a healthcare worker with PCR-confirmed SARS-CoV-2 infection or an uninfected control (not recorded which). CDR3 region: CASSWTSGEQYF. CDR3 sequence (DNA): TGTGCCAGCAGCTGGACTAGCGGGGAGCAGTACTTC. The full variable domain, its missing parts supplied by reference TRBV11-2 and TRBJ2-7, is EAGVAQSPRYKIIEKRQSVAFWCNPISGHATLYWYQQILGQGPKLLIQFQNNGVVDDSQLPKDRFSAERLKGVDSTLKIQPAKLEDSAVYLCASSWTSGEQYFGPGTRLTVT.